One TCR beta chain is described in this entry. Its target is unknown. The sample originates from a study of PD-1 blockade in classical Hodgkin lymphoma. Notes on the study in general: Compared with healthy donors, newly diagnosed patients reportedly showed lower baseline TCR diversity. In CD4+ cells, TCR diversity went up significantly by C4D1, but in CD8+ cells it did not. Complete responders had baseline diversity similar to newly diagnosed patients.

The patients all showed relapse after autologous stem cell transplantation, while their brentuximab vedotin exposure varied. Complete response, partial response or progressive disease constituted the best response categories observed. The method was immunoSEQ multiplex PCR; TCRdb's version includes in-frame clones alone and lacks a portion of them. The repertoire holds about 24,000 clones, with about 83% as singletons. V was clipped by 0 bases and J by 7 bases, with 9 bases between them. The CDR3 runs 14 residues. In germline, CDR1 is SEHNR, CDR2 FQNEAQ (reference sequence). The sample was peripheral blood mononuclear cells (PBMCs), taken before the second cycle of nivolumab. This sequence was found in a human donor with classical Hodgkin lymphoma. The rearrangement links TRBV7-9 to TRBJ1-4; D ambiguous. CDR3 sequence reads: CASSLARATEKLFF. As DNA, the CDR3 is TGTGCCAGCAGCTTAGCGAGGGCCACTGAAAAACTGTTTTTT. The whole variable domain, remainder taken from reference TRBV7-9 and TRBJ1-4, is DTGVSQNPRHKITKRGQNVTFRCDPISEHNRLYWYRQTLGQGPEFLTYFQNEAQLEKSRLLSDRFSAERPKGSFSTLEIQRTEQGDSAMYLCASSLARATEKLFFGSGTQLSVL.